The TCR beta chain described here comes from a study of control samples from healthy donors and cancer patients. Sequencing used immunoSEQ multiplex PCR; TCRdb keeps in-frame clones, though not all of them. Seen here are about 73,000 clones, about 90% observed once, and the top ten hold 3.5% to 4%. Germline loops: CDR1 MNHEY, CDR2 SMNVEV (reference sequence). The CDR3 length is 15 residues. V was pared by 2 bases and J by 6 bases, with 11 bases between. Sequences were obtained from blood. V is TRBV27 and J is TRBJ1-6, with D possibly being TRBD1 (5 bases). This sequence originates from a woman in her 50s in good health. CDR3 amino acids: CASSLRGPINSPLHF. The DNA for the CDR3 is TGTGCCAGCAGTTTAAGGGGCCCCATTAATTCACCCCTCCACTTT.